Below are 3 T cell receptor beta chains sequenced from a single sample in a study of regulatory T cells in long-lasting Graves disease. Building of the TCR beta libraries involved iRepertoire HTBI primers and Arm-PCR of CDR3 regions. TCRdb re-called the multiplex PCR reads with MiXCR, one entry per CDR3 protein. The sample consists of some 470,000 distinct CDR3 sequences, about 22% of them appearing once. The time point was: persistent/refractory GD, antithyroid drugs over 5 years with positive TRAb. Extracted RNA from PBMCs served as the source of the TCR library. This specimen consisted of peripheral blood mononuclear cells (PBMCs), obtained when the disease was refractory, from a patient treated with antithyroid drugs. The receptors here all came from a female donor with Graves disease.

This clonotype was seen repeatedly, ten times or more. This CDR3 reads CASSLLTPNTEAFF. For the CDR3, the DNA is TGTGCCAGCAGTTTATTAACACCGAACACTGAAGCTTTCTTT. J is TRBJ1-1 and V is TRBV28; no clear D. The CDR3 length is 14 residues. Looked up from germline, CDR1 is MDHEN and CDR2 is SYDVKM. Trimming removed 1 base at V and 1 base at J, with 7 bases between.

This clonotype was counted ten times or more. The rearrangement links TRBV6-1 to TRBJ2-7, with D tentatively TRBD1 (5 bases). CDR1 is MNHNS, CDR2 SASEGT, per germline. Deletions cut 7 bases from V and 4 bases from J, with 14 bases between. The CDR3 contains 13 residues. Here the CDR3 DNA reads TGTGCCAGCACAGGGAACTTGTTGTACGAGCAGTACTTC. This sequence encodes CASTGNLLYEQYF.

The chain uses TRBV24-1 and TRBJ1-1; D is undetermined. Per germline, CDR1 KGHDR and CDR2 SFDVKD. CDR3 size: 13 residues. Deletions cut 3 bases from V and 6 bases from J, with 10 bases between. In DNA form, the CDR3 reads TGTGCCACCAGTGATCCGGGCGTTCCTGAAGCTTTCTTT. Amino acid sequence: CATSDPGVPEAFF.